The entry that follows covers one T cell receptor beta chain sequence. The specificity of this receptor is unknown. No base-level quality is on record; no much larger clone is a single base apart. The data stem from a study of T cell responses to AZD1222 COVID-19 vaccine (dated by TCRdb to the early 2020s). With respect to the entire study: A total of about 240 trial participants underwent TCR sequencing, of whom 207 received two doses of AZD1222 and around 25 received two doses of the MenACWY control vaccine. Trial participants were enrolled by age into subgroups of 18-55, 56-69 and 70-plus years, and 148, 28 and 57 TCR-sequenced participants, respectively, were included in these subgroups.

Here is what the overall study found, with its caveats: The vaccine-associated CD4 TCRs covered the entire spike protein, and the dominant responses fell in regions 160-218 and 743-854. Conclusions about previously exposed vaccinees are limited because only 5 or 6 AZD1222 recipients were SARS-CoV-2 seropositive at baseline. Participants were mostly white British and included more females than males, and it was suggested by the authors that clonal diversity may have been underestimated. Nearly half of unique spike-specific TCRs reportedly recognized epitopes outside regions mutated in the B.1.351 and B.1.1.7 variants. No day 14 peak-response samples were available, so repertoires were characterized only after the peak T cell response. After two AZD1222 doses, both the breadth and the depth of spike-specific TCRs were significantly higher than at day 0 and than in MenACWY recipients. The 56-69-year group was small, and its depth increase did not reach significance, likely because of low power.

Spanning cysteine to phenylalanine, the CDR3 consists of 14 amino acids. The retained sequence is limited to the CDR3, 42 bases, with the frame set at the first base. Trimming costs V 4 bases and J 2 bases, and their ends lie 8 bases apart. The germline V gene supplies CDR1 MNHEY and CDR2 SVGAGI. The CDR3 regions of human TCRbeta chains were subjected to immunosequencing. The authors' pipeline ran thus. Repertoire TCRs were matched against a reference library of SARS-CoV-2-specific TCRs generated with the MIRA antigen-specificity platform. Breadth meant the fraction of unique TCRs that were SARS-CoV-2-associated, whereas depth meant the fraction of total T cells that were SARS-CoV-2-associated. Using the MIRA data, each spike-specific TCR was mapped to the spike region that the TCR reacts to and placed in a CD4 or CD8 class. Log10-transformed breadth and depth values were compared by one-way ANOVA with Sidak's multiple comparisons tests. TCRdb mirrors the immuneACCESS table, restricted to in-frame sequences. Some clones are absent from its copies; in checked studies, under half trace to an unresolved V gene, and the reason for the others is unknown. The D gene and trimming were derived from the DNA, and the V and J assignments and clone size from that table. The table for this sample lists more than 150,000 clones; more than 90% of them were counted only once. The top ten constitute roughly 1.6% of the sample.

What the time point label conveys for this sample: about 28 days (+/-7) after the second vaccine dose. Because spike-specific TCR depth and breadth did not differ between the two schedules, AZD1222 recipients who got a second dose at roughly 4 weeks were pooled with those who got a second dose at roughly 12 weeks. Samples from vaccinated people were obtained from the UK trials COV001 and COV002, which included a single-blind randomized controlled phase 2/3 trial of AZD1222 (ChAdOx1 nCoV-19) in healthy adults. For TCRbeta chain sequencing, PBMC samples from trial participants were taken at day 0 and at day 28 after the second dose.

Sequences were derived from peripheral blood, sampled 28 days after the second AZD1222 dose. The chain joins TRBV6-5 to TRBJ1-4; the D segment cannot be called with confidence. The receptor was derived from an adult who received the AZD1222 COVID-19 vaccine. The DNA sequence follows: TGTGCCAGCAGTTCGGGGTGGACTAATGAAAAACTGTTTTTT. This codes for CASSSGWTNEKLFF.